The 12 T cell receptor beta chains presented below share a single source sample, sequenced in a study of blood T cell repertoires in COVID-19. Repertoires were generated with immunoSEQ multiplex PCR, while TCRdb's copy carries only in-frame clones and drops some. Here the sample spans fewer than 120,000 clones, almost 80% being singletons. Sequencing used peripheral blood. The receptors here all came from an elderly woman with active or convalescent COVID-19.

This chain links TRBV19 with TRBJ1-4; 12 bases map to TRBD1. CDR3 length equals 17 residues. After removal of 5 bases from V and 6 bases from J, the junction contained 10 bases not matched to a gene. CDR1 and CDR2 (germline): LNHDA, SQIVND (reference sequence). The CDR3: CASSDPRGQGAYEKLFF. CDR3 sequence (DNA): TGTGCCAGTAGTGACCCTCGGGGACAGGGGGCTTATGAAAAACTGTTTTTT. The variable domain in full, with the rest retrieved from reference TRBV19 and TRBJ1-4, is DGGITQSPKYLFRKEGQNVTLSCEQNLNHDAMYWYRQDPGQGLRLIYYSQIVNDFQKGDIAEGYSVSREKKESFPLTVTSAQKNPTAFYLCASSDPRGQGAYEKLFFGSGTQLSVL.

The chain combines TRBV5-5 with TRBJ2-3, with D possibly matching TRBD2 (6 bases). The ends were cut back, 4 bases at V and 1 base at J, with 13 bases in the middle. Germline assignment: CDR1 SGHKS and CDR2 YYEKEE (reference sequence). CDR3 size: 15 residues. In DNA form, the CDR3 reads TGTGCCAGCAGCGCGGGACGAACGGGCACAGATACGCAGTATTTT. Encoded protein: CASSAGRTGTDTQYF.

CDR3 sequence reads: CASSQHRGSGREKLFF. The CDR3 bases are TGTGCCAGCAGCCAACACAGGGGATCTGGTCGTGAAAAACTGTTTTTT. This rearrangement joins TRBV3-1 (or the pseudogene TRBV3-2) to TRBJ1-4; TRBD1 matches 7 bases. This CDR3 has 16 amino acids. The germline V gene encodes CDR1 LGHDT and CDR2 YNNKEL (reference sequence). The V segment lost 2 bases and the J segment 7 bases; nucleotides outside the gene matches: 10.

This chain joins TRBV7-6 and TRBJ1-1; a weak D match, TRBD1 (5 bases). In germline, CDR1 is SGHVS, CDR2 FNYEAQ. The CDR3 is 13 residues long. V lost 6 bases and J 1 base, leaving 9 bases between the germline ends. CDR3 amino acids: CASSTQENTEAFF. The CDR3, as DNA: TGTGCCAGCAGTACACAGGAGAACACTGAAGCTTTCTTT.

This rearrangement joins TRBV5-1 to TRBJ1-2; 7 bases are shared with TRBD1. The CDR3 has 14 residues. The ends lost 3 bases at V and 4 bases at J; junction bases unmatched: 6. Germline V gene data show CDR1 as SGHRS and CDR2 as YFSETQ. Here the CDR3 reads CASSSGTVTYGYTF. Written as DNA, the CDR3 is TGCGCCAGCAGCTCCGGGACAGTGACCTATGGCTACACCTTC.

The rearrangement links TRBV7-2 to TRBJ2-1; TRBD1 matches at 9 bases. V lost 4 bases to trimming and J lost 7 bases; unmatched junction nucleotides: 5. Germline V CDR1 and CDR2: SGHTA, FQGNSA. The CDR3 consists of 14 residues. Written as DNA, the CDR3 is TGTGCCAGCAGCTATAGGACAGGGGAGAATGAGCAGTTCTTC. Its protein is CASSYRTGENEQFF. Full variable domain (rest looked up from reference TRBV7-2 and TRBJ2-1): GAGVSQSPSNKVTEKGKDVELRCDPISGHTALYWYRQSLGQGLEFLIYFQGNSAPDKSGLPSDRFSAERTGGSVSTLTIQRTQQEDSAVYLCASSYRTGENEQFFGPGTRLTVL.

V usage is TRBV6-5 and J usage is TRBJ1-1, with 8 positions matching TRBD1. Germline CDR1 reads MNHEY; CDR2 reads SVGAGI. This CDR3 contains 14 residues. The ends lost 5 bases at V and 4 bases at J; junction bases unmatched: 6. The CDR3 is CASSLDRVVTEAFF. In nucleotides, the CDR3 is TGTGCCAGCAGTCTGGACAGGGTGGTCACTGAAGCTTTCTTT.

CDR3: CASSFAVNYGYTF. CDR3 DNA: TGTGCCAGCAGTTTTGCGGTCAACTATGGCTACACCTTC. This chain joins TRBV28 and TRBJ1-2; D call uncertain. The CDR3 is made up of 13 amino acids. Germline values: CDR1 MDHEN, CDR2 SYDVKM. V was pared by 3 bases and J by 2 bases, with 7 bases between.

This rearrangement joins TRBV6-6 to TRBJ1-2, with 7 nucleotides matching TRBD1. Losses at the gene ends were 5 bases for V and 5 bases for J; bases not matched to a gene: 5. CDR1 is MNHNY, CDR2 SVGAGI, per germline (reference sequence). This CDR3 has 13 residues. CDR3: CASSLGTAYGYTF. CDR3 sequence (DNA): TGTGCCAGCAGTCTCGGGACAGCTTATGGCTACACCTTC.

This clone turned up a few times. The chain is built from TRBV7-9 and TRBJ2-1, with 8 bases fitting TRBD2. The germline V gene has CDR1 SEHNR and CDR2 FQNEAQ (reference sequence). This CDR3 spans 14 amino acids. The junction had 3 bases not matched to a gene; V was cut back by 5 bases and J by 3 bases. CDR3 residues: CASSTSGSYNEQFF. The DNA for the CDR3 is TGTGCCAGCAGCACCAGCGGGAGCTACAATGAGCAGTTCTTC.

The DNA of the CDR3 is TGTGCCAGCGGCAGGATAAACACTGAAGCTTTCTTT. Translating gives CASGRINTEAFF. J is TRBJ1-1 and V is TRBV2; D is unresolved. The CDR3 runs to 12 residues. V was shortened by 8 bases and J by 2 bases, with 9 bases between the two germline ends. Germline lookup yields CDR1 SNHLY and CDR2 FYNNEI.

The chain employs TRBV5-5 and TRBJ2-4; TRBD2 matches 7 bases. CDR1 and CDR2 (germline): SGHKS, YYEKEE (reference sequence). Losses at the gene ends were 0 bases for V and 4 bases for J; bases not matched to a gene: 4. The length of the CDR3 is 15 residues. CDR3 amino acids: CASSLVAGEKNIQYF. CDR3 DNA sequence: TGTGCCAGCAGCTTGGTGGCGGGAGAGAAAAACATTCAGTACTTC.